This T cell receptor beta chain comes out of a study of shared clonotypes between healthy human individuals. Note on this clone: What it binds is not known.

The CDR3 loop spans 14 amino acids. V was trimmed by 5 bases and J by 1 base, leaving 12 bases between them. Looked up from germline, CDR1 is MNHNS and CDR2 is SASEGT. Assay: immunoSEQ multiplex PCR; the TCRdb copy retains only in-frame clones and omits some. The sample shows around 690,000 clones, 90% of them seen only once. Findings and limits, study-wide: Having only a few donors restricted how much genetic and exposure-history diversity was captured.

The chain carries TRBV6-1 and TRBJ2-7; D possibly corresponds to TRBD2 (6 bases). The TCR comes from a man between 18 and 35 years old in good health. Some clones in this sample may be carry-over from other donors' samples. The sequenced sample was memory CD8+ T cells from PBMCs. Sample subset: CD45RO+ cells pooled with CCR7-negative TemRA cells. CDR3 DNA sequence: TGTGCCAGCAGTAAGGGACTGATATCCTACGAGCAGTACTTC. Protein product: CASSKGLISYEQYF.